Listed below are T cell receptor beta chains from one sample, sequenced in a study of OX40 agonist ivuxolimab in advanced cancers. Assay: immunoSEQ multiplex PCR; the TCRdb copy retains only in-frame clones and omits some. The repertoire holds some 70,000 clones, with roughly 90% as singletons. Sequencing used CD4+ or CD8+ T cells sorted from blood, obtained in a trial of the OX40 agonist ivuxolimab. Receptors originate from an adult with an advanced solid tumor such as melanoma, head and neck, liver or kidney cancer. Both conserved end residues are part of each CDR3. Fields, in order: clone size, D gene, V gene, J gene, CDR3 DNA, CDR3 protein. A D gene is named only where the DNA matches it firmly. Where a row states a size, it is once, few, many or the class of an expanded clone; other rows omit it.

size: few; D: TRBD1; V: TRBV6-6; J: TRBJ1-2; DNA: TGTGCCAGCTCTCAGGGACAGCTAACCTATGGCTACACCTTC; CDR3: CASSQGQLTYGYTF
size: .; D: .; V: TRBV2; J: TRBJ2-4; DNA: TGTGCCAGCCTCGGGACCGGAAACATTCAGTACTTC; CDR3: CASLGTGNIQYF
size: .; D: .; V: TRBV7-3; J: TRBJ2-2; DNA: TGTGCCAGCAGAAGGGACACGAACACCGGGGAGCTGTTTTTT; CDR3: CASRRDTNTGELFF
size: .; D: TRBD2; V: TRBV27; J: TRBJ2-2; DNA: TGTGCCAGCAGTCAGGGACTAGCGGGGGCTCGGGAGCTGTTTTTT; CDR3: CASSQGLAGARELFF
size: once; D: TRBD2; V: TRBV2; J: TRBJ2-5; DNA: TGTGCCAGCAGTGAATACGGACTAGCGGGAGTTGAGACCCAGTACTTC; CDR3: CASSEYGLAGVETQYF
size: .; D: .; V: TRBV6-5; J: TRBJ1-1; DNA: TGTGCCAGCACCGGCGGGGGGCTTAACACTGAAGCTTTCTTT; CDR3: CASTGGGLNTEAFF
size: once; D: .; V: TRBV5-8; J: TRBJ2-1; DNA: TGTGCCAGCAGCTCAGGTGTAACCTCCTACAATGAGCAGTTCTTC; CDR3: CASSSGVTSYNEQFF
size: .; D: TRBD2; V: TRBV18; J: TRBJ2-2; DNA: TGTGCCAGCTCACCGAGGCGGGAGTTCACCGGGGAGCTGTTTTTT; CDR3: CASSPRREFTGELFF
size: .; D: TRBD1; V: TRBV5-1; J: TRBJ2-7; DNA: TGCGCCAGCAGCTTACCCGGGACAGGGGGCGAGCAGTACTTC; CDR3: CASSLPGTGGEQYF
size: .; D: .; V: TRBV11-3; J: TRBJ2-3; DNA: TGTGCCAGCAGCCTAAGGACTGGCCGAGGGACAGATACGCAGTATTTT; CDR3: CASSLRTGRGTDTQYF
size: .; D: TRBD1; V: TRBV28; J: TRBJ2-1; DNA: TGTGCCAGCAGCCCCGCGGGACAGGGTTACAATGAGCAGTTCTTC; CDR3: CASSPAGQGYNEQFF
size: once; D: .; V: TRBV7-3; J: TRBJ2-2; DNA: TGTGCCAGCAGATCACACCCGAACACCGGGGAGCTGTTTTTT; CDR3: CASRSHPNTGELFF
size: .; D: TRBD1; V: TRBV27; J: TRBJ2-7; DNA: TGTGCCAGCAGTTTCCGCATCACGACAGGGGGGGACGAGCAGTACTTC; CDR3: CASSFRITTGGDEQYF
size: .; D: TRBD2; V: TRBV28; J: TRBJ2-6; DNA: TGTGCCAGCAGTGTAGCGGGATCCTCTGGGGCCAACGTCCTGACTTTC; CDR3: CASSVAGSSGANVLTF
size: once; D: .; V: TRBV5-1; J: TRBJ2-5; DNA: TGCGCCAGCGAGGAGGGTGGACACTTAGGAGAGACCCAGTACTTC; CDR3: CASEEGGHLGETQYF